The 2 T cell receptor beta chains below were found in one sample sequenced in a study of cytomegalovirus exposure and HLA in healthy donors (dated by TCRdb to the late 2010s). The method behind the library was the immunoSEQ multiplex PCR assay. For the multiplex PCR, a mixture combining 60 forward primers for TCR Vbeta segments and 13 reverse primers for TCR Jbeta segments was used. Not all clones reach the TCRdb copy of this immuneACCESS table, which keeps in-frame sequences only. Checked studies attribute under half of the gap to unresolved V genes and leave the rest unexplained. In this sample the table shows about 210,000 clones, almost 80% of which occur a single time. Over 1.5% of the sample is held by the ten biggest clonotypes. The sequenced sample was PBMCs. These receptors came from a male donor in good health and CMV-seronegative.

This chain joins TRBV19 and TRBJ2-7, with 8 bases lining up with TRBD2. This CDR3 region has 14 residues. Germline loops: CDR1 LNHDA, CDR2 SQIVND (reference sequence). Trimming removed 5 bases from V and 4 bases from J; junction bases left unmatched: 7. As DNA, the CDR3 is TGTGCCAGTAGTGGGAAGAAGCGGGGGTACGAGCAGTACTTC. This sequence encodes CASSGKKRGYEQYF.

The chain has TRBV5-1 and TRBJ2-7; 14 nucleotides line up with TRBD2. This CDR3 is built from 16 residues. The junction had 4 bases not matched to a gene; V was cut back by 3 bases and J by 2 bases. CDR1 is SGHRS, CDR2 YFSETQ, per germline. The CDR3 sequence: CASSSGLAGAAYEQYF. The CDR3 region has the DNA TGCGCCAGCAGCTCGGGACTAGCGGGAGCCGCCTACGAGCAGTACTTC.